One T cell receptor (beta chain) is described in this entry. Antigen specificity is unknown. The record originates from a study of T cell responses to AZD1222 COVID-19 vaccine. Study observations and caveats: Baseline serology detected seropositivity in only 5 or 6 AZD1222 recipients. Spike-specific TCR breadth and depth rose after two AZD1222 doses.

Sequencing used immunoSEQ multiplex PCR; TCRdb keeps in-frame clones, though not all of them. This repertoire shows 100,000 to 150,000 clones, around 88% found once; its top ten account for 11%. The CDR3 totals 15 residues. Germline CDR1 is KGHDR and CDR2 is SFDVKD. Trimming shortened V by 3 bases and J by 2 bases, and 13 bases separated the two germline ends. The genes are TRBV24-1 and TRBJ2-7; D tentatively fits TRBD1 or TRBD2 (5 bases each). Here the sequenced sample was peripheral blood, taken on day 0 of MenACWY control vaccination. The receptor's source is an adult in good health. CDR3 sequence reads: CATSDPGTDAYEQYF. CDR3 nucleotides: TGTGCCACCAGTGATCCCGGGACGGATGCCTACGAGCAGTACTTC.